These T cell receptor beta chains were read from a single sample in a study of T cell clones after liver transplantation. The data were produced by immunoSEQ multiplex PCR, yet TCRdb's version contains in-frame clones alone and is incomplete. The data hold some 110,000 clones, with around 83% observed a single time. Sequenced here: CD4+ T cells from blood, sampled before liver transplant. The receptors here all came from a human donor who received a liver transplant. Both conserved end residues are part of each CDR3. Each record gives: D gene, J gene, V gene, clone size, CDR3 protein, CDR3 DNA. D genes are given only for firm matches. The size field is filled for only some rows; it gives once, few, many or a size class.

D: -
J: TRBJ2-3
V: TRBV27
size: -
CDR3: CASSSPGERPLRTDTQYF
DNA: TGTGCCAGCAGTTCCCCAGGAGAGAGGCCGCTACGCACAGATACGCAGTATTTT

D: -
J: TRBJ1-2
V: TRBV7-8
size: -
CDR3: CASSSQAQTRGYTF
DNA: TGTGCCAGCAGCTCCCAAGCGCAGACCCGGGGCTACACCTTC

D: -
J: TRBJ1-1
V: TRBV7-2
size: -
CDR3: CASSLVGPQAFF
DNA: TGTGCCAGCAGCTTGGTTGGACCGCAGGCTTTCTTT

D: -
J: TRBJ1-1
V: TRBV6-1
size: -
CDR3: CASSETVMNTEAFF
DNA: TGTGCCAGCAGTGAAACAGTGATGAACACTGAAGCTTTCTTT

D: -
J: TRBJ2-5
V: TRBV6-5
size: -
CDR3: CASSYSRVGETQYF
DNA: TGTGCCAGCAGTTACTCCCGGGTGGGGGAGACCCAGTACTTC

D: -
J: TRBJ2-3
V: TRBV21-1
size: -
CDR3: CASSKHGRPWPDTQYF
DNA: TGTGCCAGCAGCAAACACGGGCGGCCTTGGCCAGATACGCAGTATTTT

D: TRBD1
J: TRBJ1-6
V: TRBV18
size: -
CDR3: CASSPKQGINSPLHF
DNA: TGTGCCAGCTCACCAAAACAGGGGATAAATTCACCCCTCCACTTT

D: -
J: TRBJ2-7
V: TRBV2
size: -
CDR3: CASSPQGRDRQYF
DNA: TGTGCCAGCAGCCCCCAGGGGAGGGACCGGCAGTACTTC

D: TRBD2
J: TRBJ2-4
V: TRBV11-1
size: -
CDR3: CASSSSSWREAKNIQYF
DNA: TGTGCCAGCAGCTCCTCTAGTTGGCGGGAGGCCAAAAACATTCAGTACTTC

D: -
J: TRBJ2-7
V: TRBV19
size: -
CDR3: CASSISGPSPYEQYF
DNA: TGTGCCAGTAGTATTAGCGGCCCTTCCCCCTACGAGCAGTACTTC

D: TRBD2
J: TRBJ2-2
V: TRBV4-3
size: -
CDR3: CASSQAGTSGNTGELFF
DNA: TGCGCCAGCAGCCAAGCGGGGACTAGCGGGAACACCGGGGAGCTGTTTTTT

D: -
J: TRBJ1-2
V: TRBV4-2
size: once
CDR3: CASSQDGQNNYGYTF
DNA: TGTGCCAGCAGCCAAGACGGCCAGAATAACTATGGCTACACCTTC

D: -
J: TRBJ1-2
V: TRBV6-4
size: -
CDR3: CASSDSYPGPRRGYTF
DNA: TGTGCCAGCAGTGACTCGTATCCAGGGCCACGCCGAGGCTACACCTTC

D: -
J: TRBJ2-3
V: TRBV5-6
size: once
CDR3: CASSLRGTDTQYF
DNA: TGTGCCAGCAGCCTACGGGGCACAGATACGCAGTATTTT

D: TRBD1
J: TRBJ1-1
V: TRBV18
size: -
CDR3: CASSRVDRRATGDTEAFF
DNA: TGTGCCAGCTCACGGGTGGACAGGAGGGCCACGGGAGACACTGAAGCTTTCTTT

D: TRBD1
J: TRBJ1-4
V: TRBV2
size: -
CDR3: CASRDRGQNEKLFF
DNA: TGTGCCAGCAGGGACAGGGGGCAGAATGAAAAACTGTTTTTT

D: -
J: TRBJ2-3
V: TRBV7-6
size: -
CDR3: CASSYDSLGVTQYF
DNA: TGTGCCAGCAGTTACGACAGCCTCGGGGTTACGCAGTATTTT

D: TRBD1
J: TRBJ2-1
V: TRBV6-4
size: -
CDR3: CASSPDRGNEQFF
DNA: TGTGCCAGCTCGCCGGACAGGGGGAATGAGCAGTTCTTC

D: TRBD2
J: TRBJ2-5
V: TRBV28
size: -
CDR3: CASSSGLAIETQYF
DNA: TGTGCCAGCAGCTCGGGACTAGCGATAGAGACCCAGTACTTC

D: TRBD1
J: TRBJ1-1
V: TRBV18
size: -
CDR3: CASSGTEMNTEAFF
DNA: TGTGCCAGCTCGGGGACAGAAATGAACACTGAAGCTTTCTTT

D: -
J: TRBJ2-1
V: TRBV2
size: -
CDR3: CASSEGTYNEQFF
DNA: TGTGCCAGCAGTGAAGGGACCTACAATGAGCAGTTCTTC

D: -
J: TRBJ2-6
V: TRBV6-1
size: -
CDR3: CASSLGSGANVLTF
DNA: TGTGCCAGCAGTCTAGGATCTGGGGCCAACGTCCTGACTTTC

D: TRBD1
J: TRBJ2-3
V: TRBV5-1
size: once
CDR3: CASSPGTGNTDTQYF
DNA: TGCGCCAGCAGCCCGGGGACAGGGAACACAGATACGCAGTATTTT

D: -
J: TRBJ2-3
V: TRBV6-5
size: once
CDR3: CASSYSTVGDTQYF
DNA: TGTGCCAGCAGTTACTCGACGGTGGGAGATACGCAGTATTTT

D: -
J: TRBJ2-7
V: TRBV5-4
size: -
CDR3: CASSSERAPYEQYF
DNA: TGTGCCAGCAGCTCGGAACGGGCCCCCTACGAGCAGTACTTC

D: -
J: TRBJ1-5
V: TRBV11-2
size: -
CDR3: CASSLNRVNQPQHF
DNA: TGTGCCAGCAGCTTAAACCGCGTCAATCAGCCCCAGCATTTT

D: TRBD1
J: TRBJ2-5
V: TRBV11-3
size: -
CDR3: CASSSSGTGSETQYF
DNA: TGTGCCAGCAGCTCGTCCGGGACAGGCTCGGAGACCCAGTACTTC

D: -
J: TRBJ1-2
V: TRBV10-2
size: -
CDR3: CASREVARLDGYTF
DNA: TGCGCCAGCCGCGAGGTGGCTCGGCTAGATGGCTACACCTTC